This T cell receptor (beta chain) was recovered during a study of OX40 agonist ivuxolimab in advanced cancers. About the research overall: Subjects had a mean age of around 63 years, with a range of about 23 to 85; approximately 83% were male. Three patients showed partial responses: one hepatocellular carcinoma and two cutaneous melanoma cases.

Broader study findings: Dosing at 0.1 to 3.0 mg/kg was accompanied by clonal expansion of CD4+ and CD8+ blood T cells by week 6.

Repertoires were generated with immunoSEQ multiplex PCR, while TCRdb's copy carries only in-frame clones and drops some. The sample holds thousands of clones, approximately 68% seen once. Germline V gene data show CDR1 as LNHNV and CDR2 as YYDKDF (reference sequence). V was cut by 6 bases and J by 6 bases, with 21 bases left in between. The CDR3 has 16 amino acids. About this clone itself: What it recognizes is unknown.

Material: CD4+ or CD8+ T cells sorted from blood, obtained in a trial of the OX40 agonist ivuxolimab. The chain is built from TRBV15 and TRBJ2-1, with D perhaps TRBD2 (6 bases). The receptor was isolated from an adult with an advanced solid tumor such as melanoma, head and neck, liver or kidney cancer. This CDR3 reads CATRTTRDLAINEQFF. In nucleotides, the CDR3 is TGTGCCACCAGGACGACCCGGGACTTGGCCATCAATGAGCAGTTCTTC.